The 21 T cell receptor beta chains presented below share a single source sample, sequenced in a study of blood T cells in healthy people across ages. The authors ran a second PCR of about 6 to 11 cycles using a sample-barcoded 5' primer and a J-beta primer mix. TCRdb independently ran MiXCR on the 5' RACE reads; one entry per CDR3 protein. Of 650,000 to 700,000 distinct CDR3 sequences detected, roughly 32% appear once; the ten largest clones hold 15% to 17%. Material for sequencing was blood. The receptors were gathered from an elderly woman in good health.

The chain is built from TRBV20-1 and TRBJ2-1; no definite D call. CDR1 is DFQATT, CDR2 SNEGSKA, per germline (reference sequence). The CDR3 covers 13 residues. V shed 3 bases and J shed 6 bases, with 12 bases lying between them. The CDR3 sequence: CSASALVVNEQFF. CDR3 bases: TGCAGTGCTAGCGCACTCGTGGTCAATGAGCAGTTCTTC.

This clonotype was seen ten or more times. The gene calls are TRBV30 and TRBJ2-7, with a weak D call TRBD1 (6 bases). The CDR3 length is 13 residues. Trimming stripped 8 bases from V and 2 bases from J, with 16 bases between. CDR1 GTSNPN and CDR2 SVGIG come from the germline V gene (reference sequence). The CDR3 region is CAAETGKTYEQYF. CDR3 DNA: TGTGCCGCAGAGACAGGCAAAACCTACGAGCAGTACTTC.

This rearrangement joins TRBV5-1 to TRBJ2-3; TRBD1 is a possible D gene (5 bases). CDR3 length: 18 residues. Germline V gene data show CDR1 as SGHRS and CDR2 as YFSETQ. The V gene lost 2 bases and the J gene lost 2 bases, with 21 bases spanning the gap. In DNA, the CDR3 is TGCGCCAGCAGCTTATACCCTTTTGGCCAGGGTGACACAGATACGCAGTATTTT. It specifies CASSLYPFGQGDTDTQYF.

Only a few counts were recorded for this clonotype. An end of the junction does not agree with germline; a read error may underlie this. This chain joins TRBV9 and TRBJ1-2, with 10 bases matching TRBD1. The CDR3 loop spans 17 amino acids. CDR1 and CDR2 from the germline V gene are SGDLS and YYNGEE. This CDR3 reads CASSASYGTGVRYGHTF. CDR3 nucleotides: TGTGCCAGCAGCGCATCCTACGGGACAGGGGTTAGGTATGGCCACACCTTC.

This clonotype was seen at least ten times. J is TRBJ2-7 and V is TRBV12-3 or TRBV12-4; D may be TRBD1 (5 bases). The V end lost 1 base, the J end lost 7 bases, and 8 bases lay between the germline ends. The CDR3 has 12 residues. The DNA for the CDR3 is TGTGCCAGCAGTTTAGGAAAGGGGGAGCAGTACTTC. Amino acids: CASSLGKGEQYF.

The rearrangement uses TRBV5-1 and TRBJ2-5, with 7 positions matching TRBD1. This CDR3 contains 15 residues. The V and J ends lost 3 bases and 5 bases, in that order; junction bases with no gene match: 10. Germline assignment: CDR1 SGHRS and CDR2 YFSETQ. The CDR3 protein is CASSSRTGPPETQYF. The CDR3 region has the DNA TGCGCCAGCAGCTCCCGGACAGGACCGCCTGAGACCCAGTACTTC.

This clonotype was seen at least ten times. The chain joins TRBV7-8 to TRBJ2-7, with D possibly matching TRBD1 (5 bases). The CDR3 is 14 residues long. V was cut by 6 bases and J by 1 base, with 13 bases left in between. Germline V CDR1 and CDR2: SGHVS, FQNEAQ. The CDR3 nucleotides read TGTGCCAGCAGGGAGCACAGGAGTTCCTACGAGCAGTACTTC. It codes for CASREHRSSYEQYF.

The CDR3 coding sequence is TGTGCCAGCATCTATAGGGCGGGGTGGGATACGCAGTATTTT. Translating gives CASIYRAGWDTQYF. The chain combines TRBV7-2 with TRBJ2-3; D might be TRBD2 (6 bases). V lost 7 bases and J lost 6, with 17 bases in between. This CDR3 comprises 14 residues. Germline CDR1 and CDR2: SGHTA and FQGNSA. Together with reference TRBV7-2 and TRBJ2-3, the CDR3 gives the full variable domain: GAGVSQSPSNKVTEKGKDVELRCDPISGHTALYWYRQSLGQGLEFLIYFQGNSAPDKSGLPSDRFSAERTGGSVSTLTIQRTQQEDSAVYLCASIYRAGWDTQYFGPGTRLTVL.

This clonotype has at least ten counts. V is TRBV6-1 and J is TRBJ2-1; TRBD2 is a possible D gene (6 bases). The CDR3 runs to 14 residues. The germline V gene encodes CDR1 MNHNS and CDR2 SASEGT. The ends were cut back, 6 bases at V and 5 bases at J, with 14 bases in the middle. CDR3: CASSGWRENNEQFF. CDR3 nucleotides: TGTGCCAGCAGCGGGTGGAGGGAGAACAATGAGCAGTTCTTC.

V and J are TRBV28 and TRBJ1-2; D not certain. The germline V gene encodes CDR1 MDHEN and CDR2 SYDVKM. The CDR3 sequence is 12 residues long. V gave up 6 bases and J gave up 6 bases, with 11 bases separating them. CDR3 in amino acids: CASSLTLDGYTF. DNA of the CDR3: TGTGCCAGCAGCCTGACGTTGGATGGCTACACCTTC.

For this clonotype: A read error may be the cause here, since a much bigger clone is one base away. The chain links TRBV29-1 to TRBJ2-5, with TRBD1 matching over 10 bases. Near its end, the DNA agrees better with TRBJ2-7, so the J call may be wrong. Germline V CDR1 and CDR2: SQVTM, ANQGSEA. The CDR3 has 15 amino acids. The CDR3 sequence is CSVRGGTGAETEQYF. The CDR3 DNA follows: TGCAGCGTTCGGGGCGGGACAGGGGCAGAAACCGAGCAGTACTTC.

This clonotype was found many times. The chain recombines TRBV12-3 or TRBV12-4 with TRBJ1-5, with D hard to call. This CDR3 region has 16 residues. V lost 5 bases and J lost 5, with 19 bases in between. The CDR3 here is CASSPAIQELDQPQHF. The CDR3, as DNA: TGTGCCAGCAGTCCCGCAATCCAGGAGCTCGATCAGCCCCAGCATTTT.

This clonotype appeared many times. V gene TRBV3-1 combines with J gene TRBJ1-6; no definite D call. Germline V gene data show CDR1 as LGHDT and CDR2 as YNNKEL (reference sequence). CDR3 length: 14 residues. Trimming took 4 bases from V and 9 from J, leaving 13 bases between them. As DNA, the CDR3 is TGTGCCAGCAGCCCGACAAGCAAGGGTTCACCCCTCCACTTT. Its protein product is CASSPTSKGSPLHF.

V is TRBV5-1 and J is TRBJ2-1, with 7 bases aligning to TRBD1. The V segment lost 4 bases and the J segment 6 bases; nucleotides outside the gene matches: 13. This CDR3 has 16 amino acids. Germline V lookup: CDR1 SGHRS, CDR2 YFSETQ. CDR3 nucleotide sequence: TGCGCCAGCAGCAAAAAAGACAGGGCGATGCCCAATGAGCAGTTCTTC. Its protein is CASSKKDRAMPNEQFF.

This clonotype has just a few counts. CDR3: CASSLGGDPTGELFF. The CDR3 DNA reads as TGCGCCAGCAGCTTGGGCGGGGACCCCACCGGGGAGCTGTTTTTT. The chain couples TRBV5-1 to TRBJ2-2, with a weak D call TRBD2 (6 bases). The CDR3 consists of 15 residues. V was clipped by 0 bases and J by 4 bases, with 10 bases between them. CDR1 is SGHRS and CDR2 is YFSETQ in the germline V gene.

This clonotype was seen ten or more times. The chain has TRBV29-1 and TRBJ2-1; perhaps TRBD1 as D (5 bases). Germline CDR1 is SQVTM and CDR2 is ANQGSEA. V lost 5 bases, J lost 7 bases, and 18 bases lay in between. This CDR3 has 14 amino acids. The DNA of the CDR3 is TGCAGCGTTCGCCAGGGTGGGCTCGGGAATGAGCAGTTCTTC. Its translation is CSVRQGGLGNEQFF.

Only a few counts were recorded for this clonotype. The J gene is TRBJ2-5, the V gene TRBV28; 9 bases agree with TRBD2. There are 16 residues in the CDR3. With V trimmed by 6 bases and J by 11 bases, 19 bases remained unmatched. Germline lookup yields CDR1 MDHEN and CDR2 SYDVKM. The CDR3, as DNA: TGTGCCAGCAGCCCGGGCCAGCGGGGGGTGAACAATGAGCAGTACTTC. Protein: CASSPGQRGVNNEQYF.

This clonotype occurred many times. The chain links TRBV11-2 to TRBJ2-3, with D perhaps matching TRBD1 (5 bases). This CDR3 comprises 14 residues. Germline V gene lookup returns CDR1 SGHAT and CDR2 FQNNGV. Between the trimmed V and J ends, which lost 1 base and 4 bases, there was a span of 9 bases. As DNA, the CDR3 is TGTGCCAGCAGCTTAGTCGTCAGGGCAGATACGCAGTATTTT. Translation: CASSLVVRADTQYF.

Details on this clonotype: A much larger clone differs by one base, so this may be a read error. The rearrangement links TRBV12-3 or TRBV12-4 to TRBJ1-5; D call uncertain. V shed 5 bases and J shed 1 base, with 12 bases lying between them. The CDR3 has 15 residues. CDR3 sequence (DNA): TGTGCCAGCAGTATGCGGGATAAGAGCAATCAGCCCCAGCATTTT. It encodes CASSMRDKSNQPQHF.

The DNA for the CDR3 is TGTGCCAGCAGCCAACCCCGGTTGAGGGAAGAGACCCAGTACTTC. Translated, it gives CASSQPRLREETQYF. The chain carries TRBV3-1 and TRBJ2-5; D possibly corresponds to TRBD2 (5 bases). The CDR3 sequence is 15 residues long. V was trimmed by 2 bases and J by 3 bases, leaving 13 bases between them. Germline values: CDR1 LGHDT, CDR2 YNNKEL (reference sequence).

This clonotype was counted many times. The rearrangement links TRBV7-8 to TRBJ2-7; 8 bases agree with TRBD1. In germline, CDR1 is SGHVS, CDR2 FQNEAQ. The CDR3 loop spans 15 amino acids. V was pared by 5 bases and J by 5 bases, with 11 bases of the junction left unmatched. The CDR3 sequence is CASSPLRTGPNEQYF. The CDR3 bases are TGTGCCAGCAGCCCCCTGCGGACAGGGCCCAACGAGCAGTACTTC.